This T cell receptor (beta chain) was recovered during a study of blood T cell repertoires in COVID-19. The assay was immunoSEQ multiplex PCR, and TCRdb's table has in-frame clones only and misses some. Among over 200,000 clones listed, almost 90% were seen once. V was pared by 5 bases and J by 10 bases, with 11 bases of the junction left unmatched. The V gene's germline CDR1 is SGHDN and CDR2 FVKESK. This CDR3 has 15 residues. The source of this sequence is a woman aged 55-70 years with acute or convalescent COVID-19. Sequenced: peripheral blood. The rearrangement links TRBV14 to TRBJ1-6; 7 bases fit TRBD1. The CDR3 reads CASSSTGIIPSPLHF. CDR3 nucleotides: TGTGCCAGCAGCTCGACAGGGATAATCCCATCACCCCTCCACTTT.